This T cell receptor beta chain was retrieved from a study of blood T cell repertoires in COVID-19. The wider study: Acute and convalescent COVID-19 samples came from the United States, Italy and Spain. PBMCs, B-cell-depleted T cells, or T cells were the source of the cDNA or gDNA that made up the material.

The authors' processing: Amplification with reference gene primers provided the estimates of nucleated cell counts. The assay was immunoSEQ multiplex PCR, and TCRdb's table has in-frame clones only and misses some. The DNA gave D and trimming, while V, J and clone size come from that table. In the table there are approximately 66,000 clones, 85% to 90% of which are singletons. The sample comprised peripheral blood. The receptor's source is a human donor with active COVID-19. The donor label of this sample is uncertain.

The CDR3 DNA is TGTGCCAGTAGTATAGGCATACTCGGGGGAGGTTGGGCTGAAGCTTTCTTT. Amino acid sequence: CASSIGILGGGWAEAFF. This chain joins TRBV19 and TRBJ1-1, with a weak D call TRBD1 (5 bases). CDR3 length equals 17 residues. With 1 base removed from V and 6 bases from J, the gap between germline ends came to 21 bases. Germline V gene sequence: CDR1 LNHDA, CDR2 SQIVND (reference sequence).